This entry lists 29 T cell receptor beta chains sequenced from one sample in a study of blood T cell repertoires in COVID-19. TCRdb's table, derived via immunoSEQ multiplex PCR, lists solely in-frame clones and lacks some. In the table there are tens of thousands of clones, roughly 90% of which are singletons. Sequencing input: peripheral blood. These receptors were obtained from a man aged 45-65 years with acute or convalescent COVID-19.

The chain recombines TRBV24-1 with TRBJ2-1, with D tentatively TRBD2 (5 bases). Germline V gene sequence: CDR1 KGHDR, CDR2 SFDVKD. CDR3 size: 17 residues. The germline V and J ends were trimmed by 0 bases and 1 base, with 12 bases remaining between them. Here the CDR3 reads CATSDLRATGSYNEQFF. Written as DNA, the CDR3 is TGTGCCACCAGTGATTTGCGGGCGACGGGGTCCTACAATGAGCAGTTCTTC.

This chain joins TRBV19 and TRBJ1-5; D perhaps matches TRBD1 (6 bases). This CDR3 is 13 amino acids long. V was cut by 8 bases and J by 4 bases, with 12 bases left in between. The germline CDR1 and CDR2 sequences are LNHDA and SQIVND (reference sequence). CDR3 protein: CASGGQRNQPQHF. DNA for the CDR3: TGTGCCAGTGGCGGACAGAGAAATCAGCCCCAGCATTTT.

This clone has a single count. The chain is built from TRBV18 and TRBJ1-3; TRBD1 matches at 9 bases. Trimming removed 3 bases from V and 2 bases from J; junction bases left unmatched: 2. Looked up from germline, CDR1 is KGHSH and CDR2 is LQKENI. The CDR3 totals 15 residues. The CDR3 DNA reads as TGTGCCAGCTCACCGGGGACAGGGCCTGGAAACACCATATATTTT. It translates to CASSPGTGPGNTIYF.

The CDR3 sequence: CASGTSGAFNEQFF. The CDR3 DNA reads as TGTGCCAGCGGGACTAGCGGGGCGTTCAATGAGCAGTTCTTC. The chain employs TRBV3-1 (or the pseudogene TRBV3-2) and TRBJ2-1; 13 nucleotides line up with TRBD2. The V gene end was trimmed by 8 bases and the J gene end by 6 bases; junction bases not matched to a gene: 4. In germline, CDR1 is LGHDT, CDR2 YNNKEL (reference sequence). This CDR3 contains 14 residues.

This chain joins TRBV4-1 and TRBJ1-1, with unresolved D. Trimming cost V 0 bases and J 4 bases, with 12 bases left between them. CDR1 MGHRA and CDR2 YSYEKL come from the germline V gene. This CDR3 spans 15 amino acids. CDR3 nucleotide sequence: TGCGCCAGCAGCCAAGATCGAGGTTTCGGCACTGAAGCTTTCTTT. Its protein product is CASSQDRGFGTEAFF.

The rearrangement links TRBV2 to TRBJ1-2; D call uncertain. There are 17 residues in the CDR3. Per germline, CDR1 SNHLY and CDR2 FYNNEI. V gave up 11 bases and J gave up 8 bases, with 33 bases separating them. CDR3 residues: CARKEGETDPERRGYTF. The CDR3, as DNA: TGTGCCCGAAAAGAGGGCGAAACAGATCCGGAGCGACGGGGCTACACCTTC.

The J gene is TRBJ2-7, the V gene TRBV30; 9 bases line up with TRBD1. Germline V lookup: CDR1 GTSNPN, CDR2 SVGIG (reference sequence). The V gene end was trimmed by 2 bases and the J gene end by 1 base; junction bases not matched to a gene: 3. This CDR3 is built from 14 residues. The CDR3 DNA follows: TGTGCCTGGAGTCCCGGGACAGGGTCCTACGAGCAGTACTTC. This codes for CAWSPGTGSYEQYF.

This chain's CDR3 is CAWSARTVNNSPLHF. CDR3 bases: TGTGCCTGGAGTGCCCGGACAGTCAATAATTCACCCCTCCACTTT. The chain has TRBV30 and TRBJ1-6; TRBD1 might be the D (6 bases). From germline, CDR1 is GTSNPN and CDR2 SVGIG (reference sequence). Trimming pared 1 base from V and 5 bases from J, leaving 12 bases between. The length of the CDR3 is 15 residues.

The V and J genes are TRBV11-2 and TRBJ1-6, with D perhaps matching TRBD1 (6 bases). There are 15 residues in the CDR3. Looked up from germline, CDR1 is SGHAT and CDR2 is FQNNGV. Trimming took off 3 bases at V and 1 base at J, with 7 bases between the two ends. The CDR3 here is CASSFTGSYNSPLHF. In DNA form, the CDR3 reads TGTGCCAGCAGCTTCACAGGGTCCTATAATTCACCCCTCCACTTT. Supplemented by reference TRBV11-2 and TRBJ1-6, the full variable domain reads EAGVAQSPRYKIIEKRQSVAFWCNPISGHATLYWYQQILGQGPKLLIQFQNNGVVDDSQLPKDRFSAERLKGVDSTLKIQPAKLEDSAVYLCASSFTGSYNSPLHFGNGTRLTVT.

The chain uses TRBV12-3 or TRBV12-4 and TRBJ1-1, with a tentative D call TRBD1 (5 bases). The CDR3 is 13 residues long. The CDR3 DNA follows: TGTGCGAGCCGGGCGGCCGGGGGGTCTGAAGCTTTCTTT. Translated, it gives CASRAAGGSEAFF.

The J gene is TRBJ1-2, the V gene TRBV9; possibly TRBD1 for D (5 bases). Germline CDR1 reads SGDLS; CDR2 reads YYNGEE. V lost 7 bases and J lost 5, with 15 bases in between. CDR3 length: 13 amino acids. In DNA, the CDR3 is TGTGCCAGCGCTCACGGGGGTTCTTATGGCTACACCTTC. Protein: CASAHGGSYGYTF.

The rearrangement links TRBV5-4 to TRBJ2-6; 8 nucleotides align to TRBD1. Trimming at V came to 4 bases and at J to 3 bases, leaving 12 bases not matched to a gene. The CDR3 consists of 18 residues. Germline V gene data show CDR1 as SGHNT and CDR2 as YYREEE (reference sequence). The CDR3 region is CASSPQPTGDGGANVLTF. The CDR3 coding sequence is TGTGCCAGCAGCCCACAGCCGACAGGGGACGGTGGGGCCAACGTCCTGACTTTC.

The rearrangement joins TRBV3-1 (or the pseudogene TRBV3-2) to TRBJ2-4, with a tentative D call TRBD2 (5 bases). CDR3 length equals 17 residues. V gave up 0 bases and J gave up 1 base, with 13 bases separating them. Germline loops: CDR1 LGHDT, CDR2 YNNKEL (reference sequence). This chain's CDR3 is CASSQDATTHAKNIQYF. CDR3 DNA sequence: TGTGCCAGCAGCCAAGATGCGACTACCCATGCCAAAAACATTCAGTACTTC.

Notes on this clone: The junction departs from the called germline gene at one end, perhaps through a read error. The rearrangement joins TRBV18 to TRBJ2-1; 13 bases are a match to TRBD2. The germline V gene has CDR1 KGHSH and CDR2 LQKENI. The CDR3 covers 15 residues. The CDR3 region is CASSPGLAGAAEEVF. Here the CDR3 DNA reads TGTGCCAGCTCACCCGGACTAGCGGGGGCCGCCGAGGAGGTCTTC.

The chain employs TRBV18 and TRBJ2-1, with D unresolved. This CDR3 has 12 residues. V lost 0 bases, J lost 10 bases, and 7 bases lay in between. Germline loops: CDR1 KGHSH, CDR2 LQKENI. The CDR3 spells CASSPPSQEQFF. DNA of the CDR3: TGTGCCAGCTCACCACCCTCCCAGGAGCAGTTCTTC.

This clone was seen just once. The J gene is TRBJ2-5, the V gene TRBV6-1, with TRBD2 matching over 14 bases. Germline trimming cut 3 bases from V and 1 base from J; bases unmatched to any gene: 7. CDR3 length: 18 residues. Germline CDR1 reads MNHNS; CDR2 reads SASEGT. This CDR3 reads CASSEPGLAGVIQETQYF. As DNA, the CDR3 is TGTGCCAGCAGTGAGCCGGGACTAGCGGGGGTTATCCAAGAGACCCAGTACTTC.

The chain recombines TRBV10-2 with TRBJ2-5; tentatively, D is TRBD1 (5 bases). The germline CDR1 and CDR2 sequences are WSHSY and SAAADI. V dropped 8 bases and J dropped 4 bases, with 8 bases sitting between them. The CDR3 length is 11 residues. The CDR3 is CASGARETQYF. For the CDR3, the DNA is TGCGCCAGCGGGGCGCGAGAGACCCAGTACTTC.

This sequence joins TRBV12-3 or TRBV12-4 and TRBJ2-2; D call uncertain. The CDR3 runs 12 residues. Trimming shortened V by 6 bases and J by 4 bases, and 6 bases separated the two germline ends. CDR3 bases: TGTGCCAGCAGGCCCGGCACCGGGGAGCTGTTTTTT. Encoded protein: CASRPGTGELFF.

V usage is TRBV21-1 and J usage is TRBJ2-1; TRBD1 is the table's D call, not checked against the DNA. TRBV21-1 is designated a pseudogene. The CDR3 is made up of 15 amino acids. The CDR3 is CASSQPGQGHNEQFF. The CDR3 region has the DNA TGTGCCAGCAGCCAACCGGGACAGGGCCACAATGAGCAGTTCTTC.

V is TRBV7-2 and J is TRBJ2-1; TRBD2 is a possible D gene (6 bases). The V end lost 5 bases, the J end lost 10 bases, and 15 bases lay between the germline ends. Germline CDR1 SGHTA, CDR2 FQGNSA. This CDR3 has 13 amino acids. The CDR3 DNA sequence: TGTGCCAGCAGCGGACTAACGGGTGGGGAGCAGTTCTTC. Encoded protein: CASSGLTGGEQFF.

CDR3 sequence: CATLMGAGIYQPQHF. The CDR3 DNA is TGTGCCACCCTCATGGGGGCAGGGATTTATCAGCCCCAGCATTTT. This chain links TRBV6-6 with TRBJ1-5; tentative D call: TRBD1 (6 bases). Germline CDR1 is MNHNY and CDR2 is SVGAGI (reference sequence). Trimming shortened V by 10 bases and J by 5 bases, and 21 bases separated the two germline ends. The CDR3 consists of 15 residues.

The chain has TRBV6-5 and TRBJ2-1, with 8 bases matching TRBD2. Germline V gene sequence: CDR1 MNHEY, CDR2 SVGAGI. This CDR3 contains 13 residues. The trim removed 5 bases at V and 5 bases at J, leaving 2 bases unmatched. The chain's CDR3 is CASSRGGNNEQFF. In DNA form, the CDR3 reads TGTGCCAGCAGTCGGGGGGGTAACAATGAGCAGTTCTTC.

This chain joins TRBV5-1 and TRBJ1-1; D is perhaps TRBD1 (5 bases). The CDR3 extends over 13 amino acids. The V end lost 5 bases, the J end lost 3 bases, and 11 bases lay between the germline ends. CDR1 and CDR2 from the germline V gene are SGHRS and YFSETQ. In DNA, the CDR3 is TGCGCCAGCAGTAGGGACTTATACACTGAAGCTTTCTTT. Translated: CASSRDLYTEAFF.

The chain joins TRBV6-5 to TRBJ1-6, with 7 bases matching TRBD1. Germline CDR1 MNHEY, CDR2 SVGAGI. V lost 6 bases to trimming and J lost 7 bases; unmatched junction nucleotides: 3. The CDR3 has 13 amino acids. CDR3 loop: CASRGQSNSPLHF. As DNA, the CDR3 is TGTGCCAGCAGGGGACAGAGCAATTCACCCCTCCACTTT.

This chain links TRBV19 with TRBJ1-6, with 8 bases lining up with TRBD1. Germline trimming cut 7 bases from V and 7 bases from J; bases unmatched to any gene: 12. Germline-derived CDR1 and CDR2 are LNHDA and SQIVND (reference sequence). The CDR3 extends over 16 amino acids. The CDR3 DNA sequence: TGTGCCAGTACGTACGGGACAGGCGGGCCGAATTCACCCCTCCACTTT. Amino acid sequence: CASTYGTGGPNSPLHF.

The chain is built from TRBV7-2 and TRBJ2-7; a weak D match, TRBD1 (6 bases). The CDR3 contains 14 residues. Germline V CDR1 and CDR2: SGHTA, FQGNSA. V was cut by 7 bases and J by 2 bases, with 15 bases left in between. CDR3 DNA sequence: TGTGCCAGCACCTTGACGAAGGGGGCCTACGAGCAGTACTTC. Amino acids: CASTLTKGAYEQYF.

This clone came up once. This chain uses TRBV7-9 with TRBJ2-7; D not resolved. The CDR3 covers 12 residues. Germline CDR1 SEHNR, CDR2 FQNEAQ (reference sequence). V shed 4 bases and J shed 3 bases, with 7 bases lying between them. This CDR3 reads CASSYQDYEQYF. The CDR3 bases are TGTGCCAGCAGCTATCAGGACTACGAGCAGTACTTC.

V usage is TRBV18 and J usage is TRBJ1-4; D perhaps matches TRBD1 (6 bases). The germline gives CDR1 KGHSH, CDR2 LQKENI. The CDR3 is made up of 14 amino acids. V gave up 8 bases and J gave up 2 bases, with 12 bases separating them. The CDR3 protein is CASRDRTTNEKLFF. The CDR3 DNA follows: TGTGCCAGCCGTGACAGGACGACTAATGAAAAACTGTTTTTT.

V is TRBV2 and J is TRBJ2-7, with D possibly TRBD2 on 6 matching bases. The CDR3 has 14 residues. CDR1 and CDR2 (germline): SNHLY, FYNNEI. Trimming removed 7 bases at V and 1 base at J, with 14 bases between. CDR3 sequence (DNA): TGTGCCAGCAAGAGTGGGGGACTGTCCTACGAGCAGTACTTC. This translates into CASKSGGLSYEQYF.